This T cell receptor (beta chain) was obtained from a study of cytomegalovirus exposure and HLA in healthy donors. The approximately 120-subject validation cohort, separate from the approximately 640-subject first cohort, included the donors. The CDR3 length is 17 residues. Germline trimming cut 2 bases from V and 2 bases from J; bases unmatched to any gene: 8. Germline CDR1 and CDR2: SGDLS and YYNGEE. Notes on the study in general: Some public TCRs appeared in many individuals, while most sequences were rare. The study recorded 164 TCR beta chains that were cytomegalovirus-associated.

A remark on this clone: What it binds is unknown.

Measured with immunoSEQ multiplex PCR; TCRdb has only the in-frame clones, and not every one. The table lists some 59,000 clones, approximately 90% of them singletons. V is TRBV9 and J is TRBJ2-2; 8 nucleotides line up with TRBD1. What was sequenced was PBMCs. The receptor was isolated from a woman younger than 30 in good health and CMV-seropositive. The DNA of the CDR3 is TGTGCCAGCAGCGTGGGCACAGGGGGATTCAACACCGGGGAGCTGTTTTTT. Translated, it gives CASSVGTGGFNTGELFF. Based on the CDR3 plus reference TRBV9 and TRBJ2-2, the full variable domain is DSGVTQTPKHLITATGQRVTLRCSPRSGDLSVYWYQQSLDQGLQFLIQYYNGEERAKGNILERFSAQQFPDLHSELNLSSLELGDSALYFCASSVGTGGFNTGELFFGEGSRLTVL.